This T cell receptor beta chain originates from a study of beta chain features in type 1 diabetes. Findings and caveats of the study: The study left unresolved whether HLA type influences TCRB rearrangement.

The junction had 1 base not matched to a gene; V was cut back by 3 bases and J by 0 bases. The germline V gene has CDR1 SQVTM and CDR2 ANQGSEA. The length of the CDR3 is 13 residues. As for this clone: What it recognizes is unknown.

Staining for CD45RO/CCR7/CD25/CD127/CD95/CD27 allowed sorting of CD4+ naive, central memory, regulatory and stem cell-like memory cells. Isolated RNA was reverse transcribed in full, so expressed TCRB transcripts were sequenced. Produced via immunoSEQ multiplex PCR; TCRdb's table is partial and in-frame only. The sample lists roughly 400,000 clones; roughly 16% were seen once. The sequence derives from a woman aged 18-35 years in good health. The sequenced material came from naive CD4+ T cells from blood. This chain connects TRBV29-1 to TRBJ2-5, with TRBD2 identical over 7 bases. The CDR3 region has the DNA TGCAGCGTTGAGGGACTACACCAAGAGACCCAGTACTTC. It translates to CSVEGLHQETQYF.